This is a list of T cell receptor beta chains from one sample in a study of cytomegalovirus exposure and HLA in healthy donors. Measured with immunoSEQ multiplex PCR; TCRdb has only the in-frame clones, and not every one. The sample contains over 200,000 clones, 90% of which appear only once. Material: PBMCs. Receptor source: a young woman in good health and CMV-seronegative. Both conserved end residues are trimmed from each CDR3. Some rows mark clone size as missing; the rest say once, few, many or name a class of expanded clone.

V	size	J	CDR3
TRBV28	NA	TRBJ2-6	ASTKPRDGANVLT
TRBV13	NA	TRBJ2-7	ASSSPLAGGSYEQY
TRBV4-1	NA	TRBJ1-4	ASSSKTVDEKLF
TRBV27	NA	TRBJ2-5	ASRGQGVGETQY
TRBV4-1	NA	TRBJ2-1	ASSFRLAGGVNEQF
TRBV10-1	NA	TRBJ2-3	ASSDVLAGMLSDTQY
TRBV4-3	once	TRBJ1-1	ASSQGETGNTEAF
TRBV5-1	NA	TRBJ2-7	ASSLVASGGPVTYEQY
TRBV18	NA	TRBJ2-3	ASSEQSRVRGTDTQY
TRBV7-3	NA	TRBJ2-3	ASRSEYTDTQY
TRBV28	NA	TRBJ2-7	ASAGVLSSYEQY
TRBV5-1	NA	TRBJ2-2	ASSRQANTGELF
TRBV2	NA	TRBJ1-5	ASSEVRTGGNQPQH
TRBV7-8	NA	TRBJ2-1	ASRVRDSSYNEQF
TRBV7-9	NA	TRBJ2-7	ASSPEQGRVSYEQY
TRBV19	NA	TRBJ2-3	ASSRDLPSDTQY
TRBV9	NA	TRBJ2-3	ASSRTGTGGSTDTQY
TRBV27	NA	TRBJ2-1	ASSLMGALYNEQF
TRBV5-8	NA	TRBJ1-6	ASSLGTLGQGFSPLH
TRBV28	once	TRBJ2-2	ASSRGQKYTGELF
TRBV5-1	NA	TRBJ1-6	ASSWGGPGNSPLH
TRBV9	NA	TRBJ2-2	ASSVQGAGGDTGELF
TRBV25-1	NA	TRBJ2-3	ASSVGGTKPSTDTQY
TRBV30	NA	TRBJ1-2	AWSDSYGYT
TRBV5-6	NA	TRBJ2-5	ASSTRETQY
TRBV14	NA	TRBJ2-1	ASSQDIGSWGRNEQF
TRBV5-8	NA	TRBJ1-2	ASSSDRVNYGYT
TRBV5-5	NA	TRBJ2-7	ASSPGIPYEQY
TRBV25-1	NA	TRBJ1-3	ASSAPDRVHTIY
TRBV4-1	few	TRBJ1-1	ASSQASRVEAF
TRBV5-1	few	TRBJ1-5	ASSLDGTTNNQPQH
TRBV27	NA	TRBJ2-2	ASSLIAGITGELF
TRBV7-2	NA	TRBJ2-7	ASSLVGQGTSYEQY
TRBV4-1	once	TRBJ2-3	ASSLSGGWGDTQY
TRBV7-9	NA	TRBJ2-2	ASSRDRGPGELF
TRBV5-5	NA	TRBJ2-7	ASSLSLGAFEQY
TRBV5-8	NA	TRBJ2-2	ASSPQRQTNTGELF
TRBV19	NA	TRBJ2-7	ASSPPDWAYEQY
TRBV9	NA	TRBJ2-5	ASSVGPGVQETQY
TRBV2	NA	TRBJ1-5	ASSGQFDQPQH
TRBV5-1	few	TRBJ2-5	ASDSQGRGETQY
TRBV6-1	NA	TRBJ1-6	ASTGTGVVSPLH
TRBV30	NA	TRBJ2-2	AWSIRDRGPGELF